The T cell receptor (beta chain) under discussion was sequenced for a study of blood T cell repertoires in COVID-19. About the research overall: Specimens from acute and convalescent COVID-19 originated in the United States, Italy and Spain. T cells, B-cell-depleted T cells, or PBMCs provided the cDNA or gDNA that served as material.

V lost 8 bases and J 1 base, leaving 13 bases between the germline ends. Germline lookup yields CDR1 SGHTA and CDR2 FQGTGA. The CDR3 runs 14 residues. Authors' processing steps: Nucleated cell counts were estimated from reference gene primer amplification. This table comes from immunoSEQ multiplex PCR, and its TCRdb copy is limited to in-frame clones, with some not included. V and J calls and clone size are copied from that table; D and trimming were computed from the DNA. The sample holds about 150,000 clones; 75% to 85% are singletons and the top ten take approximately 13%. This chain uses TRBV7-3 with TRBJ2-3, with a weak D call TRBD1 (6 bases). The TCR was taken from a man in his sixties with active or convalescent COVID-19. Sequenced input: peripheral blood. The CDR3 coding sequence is TGTGCCAGCTCCACAGGGCTAGGCACAGATACGCAGTATTTT. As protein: CASSTGLGTDTQYF.